One sample yielded the 12 T cell receptor beta chains listed below, sequenced in a study of OX40 agonist ivuxolimab in advanced cancers. Libraries were prepared by immunoSEQ multiplex PCR; TCRdb keeps only in-frame clonotypes and omits some of them. The repertoire includes about 64,000 clones, around nine tenths of them detected once, and just over 0.75% sits in the top ten. The sequencing here drew on CD4+ or CD8+ T cells sorted from blood, taken in a trial of the OX40 agonist ivuxolimab. The receptors come from an adult with an advanced solid tumor such as melanoma, head and neck, liver or kidney cancer.

The chain combines TRBV5-4 with TRBJ2-5; the match to TRBD1 covers 9 bases. The CDR3 is made up of 15 amino acids. J gave up 3 bases and V 0 bases, and 3 bases lay outside the gene matches. Germline CDR1 is SGHNT and CDR2 is YYREEE (reference sequence). CDR3 protein: CASSLEGQGEETQYF. CDR3 sequence (DNA): TGTGCCAGCAGCTTGGAGGGACAGGGAGAAGAGACCCAGTACTTC.

This clone was seen only once. This sequence joins TRBV6-6 and TRBJ2-5; no firm D call. The CDR3 extends over 15 amino acids. Per the germline V gene, CDR1 is MNHNY and CDR2 is SVGAGI (reference sequence). V dropped 6 bases and J dropped 4 bases, with 18 bases sitting between them. The CDR3 DNA is TGTGCCAGCAGACCGCCCACAGTAGATATAGAGACCCAGTACTTC. The encoded protein is CASRPPTVDIETQYF.

The genes are TRBV13 and TRBJ2-7, with no clear D. The CDR3 is 14 residues long. Trimming cost V 1 base and J 2 bases, with 9 bases left between them. Germline values: CDR1 PRHDT, CDR2 FYEKMQ (reference sequence). The chain's CDR3 is CASSLVVAPYEQYF. CDR3 coding DNA: TGTGCCAGCAGCTTAGTCGTGGCCCCCTACGAGCAGTACTTC.

V usage is TRBV14 and J usage is TRBJ1-4; D is perhaps TRBD1 (6 bases). V was pared by 4 bases and J by 7 bases, with 10 bases between. The CDR3 is 13 residues long. Germline CDR1 is SGHDN and CDR2 is FVKESK. The DNA of the CDR3 is TGTGCCAGCAGCCGTCGGACAGCTGAAAAACTGTTTTTT. Translated: CASSRRTAEKLFF.

The genes are TRBV6-5 and TRBJ1-1; D unclear. V lost 0 bases, J lost 4 bases, and 9 bases lay in between. The CDR3 has 14 amino acids. The germline gives CDR1 MNHEY, CDR2 SVGAGI. The CDR3 DNA sequence: TGTGCCAGCAGTTACTCACCGGATGCCACTGAAGCTTTCTTT. Translated, it gives CASSYSPDATEAFF.

This rearrangement joins TRBV18 to TRBJ1-4; 8 bases map to TRBD1. The CDR3 has 15 amino acids. With 3 bases clipped from V and 7 bases from J, the junction kept 7 bases outside the gene matches. Germline loops: CDR1 KGHSH, CDR2 LQKENI. CDR3 DNA: TGTGCCAGCTCACCGCCCGGACAGGGCGGTGAAAAACTGTTTTTT. Its translation: CASSPPGQGGEKLFF.

The chain is built from TRBV11-1 and TRBJ2-7; TRBD1 matches 8 bases. The CDR3 covers 15 residues. The V segment lost 5 bases and the J segment 0 bases; nucleotides outside the gene matches: 6. The germline gives CDR1 SGHAT, CDR2 FQDESV (reference sequence). The CDR3 coding sequence is TGTGCCAGCAGCCCCGGACAGGGAAGCTCCTACGAGCAGTACTTC. Translated: CASSPGQGSSYEQYF.

CDR3 sequence: CASSHASKGFRETQYF. The CDR3 bases are TGCGCCAGCAGCCACGCATCGAAGGGGTTTAGGGAGACCCAGTACTTC. The chain employs TRBV4-1 and TRBJ2-5; a possible D gene is TRBD1 (5 bases). This CDR3 has 16 residues. CDR1 is MGHRA, CDR2 YSYEKL, per germline. V shed 3 bases and J shed 5 bases, with 19 bases lying between them.

The chain employs TRBV2 and TRBJ2-3; D not certain. Germline V gives CDR1 SNHLY, CDR2 FYNNEI. The ends were cut back, 2 bases at V and 5 bases at J, with 5 bases in the middle. The CDR3 length is 12 residues. This chain's CDR3 is CASSELGDTQYF. DNA of the CDR3: TGTGCCAGCAGTGAACTCGGAGATACGCAGTATTTT.

The V gene is TRBV7-9, the J gene TRBJ2-1; 12 bases align to TRBD2. The trim removed 4 bases at V and 9 bases at J, leaving 10 bases unmatched. This CDR3 region has 16 residues. The germline V gene encodes CDR1 SEHNR and CDR2 FQNEAQ (reference sequence). The CDR3 region is CASSSATSGRYGEQFF. The CDR3 DNA reads TGTGCCAGCAGCTCAGCAACTAGCGGGAGGTACGGTGAGCAGTTCTTC.

The chain employs TRBV7-6 and TRBJ2-2; D gene uncertain. The germline V gene encodes CDR1 SGHVS and CDR2 FNYEAQ. V was pared by 3 bases and J by 0 bases, with 8 bases between. This CDR3 has 15 residues. The CDR3 DNA reads TGTGCCAGCAGCTTGGGTAGGCCGAACACCGGGGAGCTGTTTTTT. Translating gives CASSLGRPNTGELFF.

The V and J genes are TRBV19 and TRBJ2-6; perhaps TRBD2 as D (6 bases). Germline CDR1 and CDR2: LNHDA and SQIVND (reference sequence). This CDR3 spans 15 amino acids. V dropped 3 bases and J dropped 2 bases, with 8 bases sitting between them. This chain's CDR3 is CASSMEGTGANVLTF. As DNA, the CDR3 is TGTGCCAGTAGTATGGAGGGTACTGGGGCCAACGTCCTGACTTTC.